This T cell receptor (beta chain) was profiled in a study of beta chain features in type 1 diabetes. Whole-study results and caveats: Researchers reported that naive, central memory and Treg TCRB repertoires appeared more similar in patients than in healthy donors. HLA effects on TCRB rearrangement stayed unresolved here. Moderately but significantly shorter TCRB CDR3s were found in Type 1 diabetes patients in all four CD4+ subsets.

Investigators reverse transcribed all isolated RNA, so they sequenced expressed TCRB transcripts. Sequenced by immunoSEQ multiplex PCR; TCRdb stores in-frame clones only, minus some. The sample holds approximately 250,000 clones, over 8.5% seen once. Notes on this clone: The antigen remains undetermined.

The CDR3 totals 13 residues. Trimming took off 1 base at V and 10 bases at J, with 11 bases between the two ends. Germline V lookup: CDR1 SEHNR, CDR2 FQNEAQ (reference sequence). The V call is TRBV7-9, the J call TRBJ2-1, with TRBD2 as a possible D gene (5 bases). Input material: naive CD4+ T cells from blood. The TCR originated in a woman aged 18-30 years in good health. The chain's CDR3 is CASSLGRSGEQFF. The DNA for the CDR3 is TGTGCCAGCAGCTTAGGAAGGTCGGGAGAGCAGTTCTTC.